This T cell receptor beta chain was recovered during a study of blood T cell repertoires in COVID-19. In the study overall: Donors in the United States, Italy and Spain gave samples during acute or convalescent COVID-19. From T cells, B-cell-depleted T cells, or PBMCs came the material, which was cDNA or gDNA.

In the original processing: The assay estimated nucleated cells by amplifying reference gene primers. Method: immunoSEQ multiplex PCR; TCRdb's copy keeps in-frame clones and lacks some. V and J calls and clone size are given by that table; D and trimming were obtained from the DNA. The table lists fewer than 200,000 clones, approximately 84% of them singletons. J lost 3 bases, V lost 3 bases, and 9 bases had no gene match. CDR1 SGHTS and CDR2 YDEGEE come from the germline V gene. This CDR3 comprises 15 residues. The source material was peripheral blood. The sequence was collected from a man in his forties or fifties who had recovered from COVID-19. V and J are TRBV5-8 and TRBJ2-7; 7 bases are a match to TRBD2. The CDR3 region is CASSSPSGNIYEQYF. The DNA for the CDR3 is TGTGCCAGCAGCTCCCCTAGCGGCAACATCTACGAGCAGTACTTC.